This TCR beta chain is drawn from a study of cytotoxic CD8 clonotypes in ibrutinib-treated CLL. The repertoire was sequenced with immunoSEQ multiplex PCR; TCRdb's copy has only in-frame clones and lacks some. Among more than 70,000 clones listed, roughly 77% were seen once. The CDR3 is made up of 13 amino acids. CDR1 and CDR2 from the germline V gene are SNHLY and FYNNEI. Trimming cost V 3 bases and J 10 bases, with 13 bases left between them. Genomic DNA in an amount of around 2 micrograms was extracted from cryopreserved PBMCs and used for the preparation of TCR beta libraries. This receptor was identified in a human donor with chronic lymphocytic leukemia. This chain uses TRBV2 with TRBJ2-1; possibly TRBD1 for D (5 bases). Here the sequenced sample was PBMCs, taken after 12 months of ibrutinib treatment. CDR3 in amino acids: CASSEGPLGEQFF. In nucleotides, the CDR3 is TGTGCCAGCAGTGAGGGGCCCCTGGGGGAGCAGTTCTTC.